This T cell receptor (beta chain) was documented in a study of cytomegalovirus exposure and HLA in healthy donors. Findings of the study overall: Being productive about 87% or about 30% of the time was typical of most TCR beta V segments in an earlier analysis.

The PCR was carried out with 60 Vbeta primers and 13 Jbeta primers. The protocol was immunoSEQ multiplex PCR, while the TCRdb copy is restricted to in-frame clones and leaves out a portion. Of roughly 180,000 clones in the sample, approximately 77% were seen once. Turning to this clone: Its antigen remains unknown.

Germline V gives CDR1 MGHRA, CDR2 YSYEKL. V gave up 2 bases and J gave up 5 bases; unmatched junction bases: 1. This CDR3 comprises 13 residues. The source is a male donor in good health and CMV-seronegative. The chain uses TRBV4-1 and TRBJ2-5, with TRBD1 identical over 8 bases. Sequencing was done on a sample of PBMCs. The chain's CDR3 is CASSQTGGETQYF. CDR3 in DNA: TGCGCCAGCAGCCAAACAGGGGGTGAGACCCAGTACTTC.